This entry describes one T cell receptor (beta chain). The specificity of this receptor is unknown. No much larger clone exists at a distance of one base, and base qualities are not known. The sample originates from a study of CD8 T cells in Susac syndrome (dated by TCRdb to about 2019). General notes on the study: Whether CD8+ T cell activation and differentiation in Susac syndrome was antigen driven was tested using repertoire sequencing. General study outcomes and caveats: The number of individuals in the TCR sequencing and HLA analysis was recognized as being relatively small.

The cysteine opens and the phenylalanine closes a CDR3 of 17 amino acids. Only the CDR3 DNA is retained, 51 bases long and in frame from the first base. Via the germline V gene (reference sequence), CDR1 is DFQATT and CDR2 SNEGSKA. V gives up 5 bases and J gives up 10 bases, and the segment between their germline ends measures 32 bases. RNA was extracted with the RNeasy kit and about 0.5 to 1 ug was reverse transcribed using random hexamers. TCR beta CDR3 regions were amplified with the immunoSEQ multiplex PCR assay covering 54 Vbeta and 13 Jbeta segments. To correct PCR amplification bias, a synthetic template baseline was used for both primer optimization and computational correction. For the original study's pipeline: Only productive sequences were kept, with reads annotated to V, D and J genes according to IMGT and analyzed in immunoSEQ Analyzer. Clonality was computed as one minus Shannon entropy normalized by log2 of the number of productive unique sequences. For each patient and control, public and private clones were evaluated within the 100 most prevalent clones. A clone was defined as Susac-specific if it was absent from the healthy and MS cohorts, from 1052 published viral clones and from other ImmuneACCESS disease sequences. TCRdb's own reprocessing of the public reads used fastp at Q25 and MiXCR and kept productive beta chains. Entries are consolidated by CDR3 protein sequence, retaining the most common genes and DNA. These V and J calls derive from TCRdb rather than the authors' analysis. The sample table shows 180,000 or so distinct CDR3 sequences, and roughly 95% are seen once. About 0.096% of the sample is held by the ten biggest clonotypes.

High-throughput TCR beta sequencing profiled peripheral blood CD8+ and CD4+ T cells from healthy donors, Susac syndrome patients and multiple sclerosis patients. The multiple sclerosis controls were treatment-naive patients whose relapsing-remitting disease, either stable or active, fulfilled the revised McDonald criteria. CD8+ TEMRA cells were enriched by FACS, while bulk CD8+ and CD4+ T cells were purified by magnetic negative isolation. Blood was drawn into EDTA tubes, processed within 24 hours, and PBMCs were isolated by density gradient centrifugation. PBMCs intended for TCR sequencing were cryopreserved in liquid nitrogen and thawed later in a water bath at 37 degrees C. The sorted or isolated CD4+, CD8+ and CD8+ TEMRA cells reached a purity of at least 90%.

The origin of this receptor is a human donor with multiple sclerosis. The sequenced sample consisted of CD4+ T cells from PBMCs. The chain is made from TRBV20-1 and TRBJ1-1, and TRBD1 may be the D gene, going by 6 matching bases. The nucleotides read TGCAGTGCTCCGGGGGGGATGACAGGCCATGATTCCCAAAGAGCTTTCTTT. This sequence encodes CSAPGGMTGHDSQRAFF.